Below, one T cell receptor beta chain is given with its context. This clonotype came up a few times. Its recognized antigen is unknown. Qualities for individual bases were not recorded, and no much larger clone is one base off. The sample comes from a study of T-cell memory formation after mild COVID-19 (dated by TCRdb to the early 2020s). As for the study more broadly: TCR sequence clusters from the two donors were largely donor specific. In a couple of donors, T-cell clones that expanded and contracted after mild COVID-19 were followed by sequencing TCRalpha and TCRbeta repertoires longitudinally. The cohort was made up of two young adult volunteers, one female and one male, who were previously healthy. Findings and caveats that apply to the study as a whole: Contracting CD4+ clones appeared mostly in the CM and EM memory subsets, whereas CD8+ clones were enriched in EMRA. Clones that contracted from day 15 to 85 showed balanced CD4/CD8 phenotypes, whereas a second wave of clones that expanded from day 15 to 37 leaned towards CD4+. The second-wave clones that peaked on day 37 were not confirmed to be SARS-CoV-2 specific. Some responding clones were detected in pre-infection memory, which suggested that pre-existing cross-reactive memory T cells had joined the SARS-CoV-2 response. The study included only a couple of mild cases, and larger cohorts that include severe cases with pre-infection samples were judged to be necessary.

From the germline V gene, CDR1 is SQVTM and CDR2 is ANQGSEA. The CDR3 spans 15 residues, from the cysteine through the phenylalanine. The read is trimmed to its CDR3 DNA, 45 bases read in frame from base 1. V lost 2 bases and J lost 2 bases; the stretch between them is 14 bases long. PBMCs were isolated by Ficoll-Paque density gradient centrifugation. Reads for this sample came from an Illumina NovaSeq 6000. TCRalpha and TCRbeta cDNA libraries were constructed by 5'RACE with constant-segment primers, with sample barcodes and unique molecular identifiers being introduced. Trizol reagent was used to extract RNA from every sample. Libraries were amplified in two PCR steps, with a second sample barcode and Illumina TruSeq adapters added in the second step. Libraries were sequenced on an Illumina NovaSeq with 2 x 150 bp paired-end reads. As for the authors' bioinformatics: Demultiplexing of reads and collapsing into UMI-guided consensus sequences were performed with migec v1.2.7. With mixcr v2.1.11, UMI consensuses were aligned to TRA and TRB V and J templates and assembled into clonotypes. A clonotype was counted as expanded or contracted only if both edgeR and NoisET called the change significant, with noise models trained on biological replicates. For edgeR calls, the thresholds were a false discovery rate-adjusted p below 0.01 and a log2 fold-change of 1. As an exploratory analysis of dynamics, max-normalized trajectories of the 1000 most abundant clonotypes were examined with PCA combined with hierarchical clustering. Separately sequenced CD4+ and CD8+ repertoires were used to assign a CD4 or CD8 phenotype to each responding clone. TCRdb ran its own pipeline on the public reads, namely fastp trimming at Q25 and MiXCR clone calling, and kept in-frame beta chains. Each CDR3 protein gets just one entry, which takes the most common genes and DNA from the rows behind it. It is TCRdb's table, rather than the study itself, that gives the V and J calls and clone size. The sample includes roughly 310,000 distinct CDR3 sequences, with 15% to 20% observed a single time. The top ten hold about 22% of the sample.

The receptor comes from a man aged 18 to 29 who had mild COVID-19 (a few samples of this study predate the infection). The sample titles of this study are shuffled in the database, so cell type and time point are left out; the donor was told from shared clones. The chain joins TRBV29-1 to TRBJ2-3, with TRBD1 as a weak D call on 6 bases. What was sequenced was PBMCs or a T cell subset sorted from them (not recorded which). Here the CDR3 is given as CSVEQGISATDTQYF. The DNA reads TGCAGCGTTGAACAGGGGATTTCCGCCACAGATACGCAGTATTTT.